This T cell receptor (beta chain) appears in the sequencing data of a study of CXCR3-negative and CXCR3-positive naive CD8 T cells. CDR3 size: 15 residues. The germline V gene encodes CDR1 LNHDA and CDR2 SQIVND (reference sequence). As to this clonotype: Its antigen is undetermined.

Each TRB cDNA library was prepared by 5' RACE (with UMI labels). For each CDR3 protein, TCRdb gives one entry from its re-call of the 5' RACE reads, without DNA. The ten most abundant clones cover approximately 0.29% of a sample with some 130,000 distinct CDR3 sequences. Findings of the study overall: Compared with CXCR3-negative naive cells, CXCR3-positive naive cells showed more hydrophobic TRB CDR3s. Cryopreserved cells partially lost CXCR3 expression, and fresh PBMCs were used in most assays.

Identification of naive CD8+ T cells rested on CD45RO-CCR7+CD27+CD95- status. The rearrangement joins TRBV19 to TRBJ1-1; TCRdb lists TRBD1, though no DNA is available to test this call. This receptor was identified in a human donor in good health. Some clones in this sample may be carry-over from other donors' samples. Sequences were obtained from naive CXCR3- CD8+ T cells from blood. Sample subset: CD45RO-CCR7+CD27+CD95- naive CD8+ T cells lacking CXCR3 (TNR3-). The CDR3 is CASSMASRAGTEAFF.